The present T cell receptor (beta chain) was sequenced within a study of blood T cell repertoires in COVID-19. Clones were sequenced by immunoSEQ multiplex PCR, and TCRdb holds only the in-frame ones, with some missing. The sample has over 85,000 clones, roughly 92% seen once. The CDR3 extends over 11 amino acids. Trimming took 6 bases from V and 0 from J, leaving 3 bases between them. Germline V lookup: CDR1 MRHNA, CDR2 SNTAGT. The material sequenced was peripheral blood. The genes are TRBV6-4 and TRBJ2-7; D is uncertain. The source is a woman aged 50 to 60 with COVID-19, enrolled during active disease. CDR3 amino acids: CASSNSYEQYV. The CDR3, as DNA: TGTGCCAGCAGCAACTCCTACGAGCAGTACGTC.